This entry lists 14 T cell receptor beta chains sequenced from one sample in a study of regulatory T cells in long-lasting Graves disease. Time point defined: newly diagnosed GD, antithyroid drugs for less than 3 months. Isolated PBMC RNA provided the starting material for the TCR library. Combining iRepertoire HTBI primers with Arm-PCR of CDR3 regions, the authors built TCR beta libraries. Each CDR3 protein gets one entry after TCRdb re-called the multiplex PCR reads with MiXCR. The table lists around 400,000 distinct CDR3 sequences, 12% of them singletons. The same data also went into a second study, on T cells in Graves' hyperthyroidism and ophthalmopathy.

Sequenced material: peripheral blood mononuclear cells (PBMCs), taken at new diagnosis, from a patient treated with antithyroid drugs. Every receptor here comes from a woman under 30 with Graves disease.

This clonotype was picked up a small number of times. The rearrangement joins TRBV6-5 to TRBJ2-1, with 12 positions matching TRBD2. CDR1 and CDR2 from the germline V gene are MNHEY and SVGAGI. The CDR3 spans 15 residues. V was pared by 2 bases and J by 9 bases, with 5 bases of the junction left unmatched. The CDR3 bases are TGTGCCAGCAGTTACCTAGCGGGAGGGCTCACTGAGCAGTTCTTC. Its translation is CASSYLAGGLTEQFF.

Of note for this clonotype: A single base separates this from a much larger clone, so it may be a read error. This rearrangement joins TRBV7-9 to TRBJ2-5; D not certain. Germline CDR1 reads SEHNR; CDR2 reads FQNEAQ (reference sequence). The CDR3 spans 12 residues. In DNA form, the CDR3 reads TGTACCAGCAGCTTCCCCCAAGGGACCCAGTACTTC. Its protein product is CTSSFPQGTQYF. Full variable domain (remainder filled in from reference TRBV7-9 and TRBJ2-5): DTGVSQNPRHKITKRGQNVTFRCDPISEHNRLYWYRQTLGQGPEFLTYFQNEAQLEKSRLLSDRFSAERPKGSFSTLEIQRTEQGDSAMYLCTSSFPQGTQYFGPGTRLLVL.

This clonotype came up many times. The gene calls are TRBV15 and TRBJ1-2; TRBD1 matches 8 bases. Germline V gene sequence: CDR1 LNHNV, CDR2 YYDKDF (reference sequence). J was trimmed by 4 bases and V by 2 bases; bases with no gene match: 6. The CDR3 covers 15 residues. CDR3 bases: TGTGCCACCAGCAGAAACAGGGGGTCATTCTATGGCTACACCTTC. Residues: CATSRNRGSFYGYTF.

This chain connects TRBV28 to TRBJ2-1, with D tentatively TRBD2 (5 bases). From germline, CDR1 is MDHEN and CDR2 SYDVKM. The CDR3 extends over 18 amino acids. V lost 1 base to trimming and J lost 0 bases, with 16 bases between them. As DNA, the CDR3 is TGTGCCAGCAGTTTATCCACCTCCAGAGGGAGCTCCTACAATGAGCAGTTCTTC. This translates into CASSLSTSRGSSYNEQFF.

This clonotype was found many times. The V call is TRBV30, the J call TRBJ2-2, with 13 positions matching TRBD2. The CDR3 is made up of 16 amino acids. Germline values: CDR1 GTSNPN, CDR2 SVGIG (reference sequence). Trimming cost V 5 bases and J 0 bases; bases outside gene matches: 3. The chain's CDR3 is CAWRGTSGTNTGELFF. As DNA, the CDR3 is TGTGCCTGGCGGGGGACTAGCGGGACGAACACCGGGGAGCTGTTTTTT. Filled out from reference TRBV30 and TRBJ2-2, the complete variable domain reads SQTIHQWPATLVQPVGSPLSLECTVEGTSNPNLYWYRQAAGRGLQLLFYSVGIGQISSEVPQNLSASRPQDRQFILSSKKLLLSDSGFYLCAWRGTSGTNTGELFFGEGSRLTVL.

This chain links TRBV9 with TRBJ1-2; D gene ambiguous. With 3 bases removed from V and 7 bases from J, the gap between germline ends came to 7 bases. The CDR3 is 11 amino acids. Looked up from germline, CDR1 is SGDLS and CDR2 is YYNGEE. The CDR3 sequence: CASSAPSGYTF. The CDR3 DNA reads TGTGCCAGCAGCGCCCCGAGTGGCTACACCTTC.

In regard to this clonotype: A far larger clone is off by one base, so a read error is likely. This chain's CDR3 is CASSLAWIGSENQYF. CDR3 sequence (DNA): TGTGCCAGCAGTTTAGCCTGGATAGGATCAGAGAACCAGTACTTC. The gene calls are TRBV12-3 or TRBV12-4 and TRBJ2-1; no clear D gene. The J call may be in error: the DNA end matches TRBJ2-5 better. The CDR3 sequence is 15 residues long.

This clonotype showed up many times. The chain uses TRBV5-1 and TRBJ1-4, with unresolved D. The CDR3 runs 15 residues. V lost 5 bases and J lost 0, with 11 bases in between. The germline V gene encodes CDR1 SGHRS and CDR2 YFSETQ. CDR3 in amino acids: CASRRNIATNEKLFF. DNA of the CDR3: TGCGCCAGCAGACGGAACATTGCAACTAATGAAAAACTGTTTTTT. Full variable domain (remainder filled in from reference TRBV5-1 and TRBJ1-4): KAGVTQTPRYLIKTRGQQVTLSCSPISGHRSVSWYQQTPGQGLQFLFEYFSETQRNKGNFPGRFSGRQFSNSRSEMNVSTLELGDSALYLCASRRNIATNEKLFFGSGTQLSVL.

This clonotype was seen a handful of times. The chain recombines TRBV6-1 with TRBJ2-2, with a possible D match to TRBD2 (5 bases). The CDR3 has 17 amino acids. V lost 5 bases to trimming and J lost 9 bases, with 25 bases between them. CDR1 and CDR2 (germline): MNHNS, SASEGT. The CDR3 loop is CASSLGLTQLGCRELFF. For the CDR3, the DNA is TGTGCCAGCAGTCTCGGACTCACCCAACTTGGATGTCGGGAGCTGTTTTTT.

Many counts were recorded for this clonotype. This chain joins TRBV12-3 or TRBV12-4 and TRBJ2-1; the match to TRBD2 covers 10 bases. This CDR3 spans 17 amino acids. Trimming took 1 base from V and 4 from J; bases not matched to a gene: 7. CDR3 protein: CASSLVASGSLYNEQFF. The CDR3 coding sequence is TGTGCCAGCAGTTTAGTGGCTAGCGGGAGTTTATACAATGAGCAGTTCTTC.

This clonotype has a count of ten or more. The J gene is TRBJ2-2, the V gene TRBV4-3; D might be TRBD1 or TRBD2, each matching 6 bases. Looked up from germline, CDR1 is LGHNA and CDR2 is YSLEER. Trimming stripped 4 bases from V and 5 bases from J, with 20 bases between. This CDR3 contains 17 residues. The CDR3 DNA is TGCGCCAGCAGCCGAAAGGAAGGGGGGTCAGGTACCGGGGAGCTGTTTTTT. Amino acid sequence: CASSRKEGGSGTGELFF.

This clonotype was picked up a small number of times. The chain recombines TRBV3-1 with TRBJ1-2; no clear D gene. V lost 5 bases and J 5 bases, leaving 12 bases between the germline ends. CDR1 and CDR2 (germline): LGHDT, YNNKEL (reference sequence). The CDR3 contains 13 residues. CDR3 DNA sequence: TGTGCCAGCAGCACACACTCGGGATATGGCTACACCTTC. It translates to CASSTHSGYGYTF. Full variable domain (remainder filled in from reference TRBV3-1 and TRBJ1-2): DTAVSQTPKYLVTQMGNDKSIKCEQNLGHDTMYWYKQDSKKFLKIMFSYNNKELIINETVPNRFSPKSPDKAHLNLHINSLELGDSAVYFCASSTHSGYGYTFGSGTRLTVV.

This clonotype was found many times. The CDR3 region is CASRPSGAHYGYTF. The CDR3 DNA follows: TGTGCCAGCAGGCCGAGCGGGGCGCACTATGGCTACACCTTC. The chain combines TRBV14 with TRBJ1-2; possible D gene TRBD1, 5 bases. The V end was cut by 6 bases, the J end by 3 bases, with 14 bases between. CDR1 is SGHDN, CDR2 FVKESK, per germline. The CDR3 is made up of 14 amino acids.

The chain carries TRBV7-6 and TRBJ1-5; TRBD1 matches 8 bases. V shed 1 base and J 9 bases; nucleotides not matched to a gene: 2. CDR3 length equals 13 residues. Germline assignment: CDR1 SGHVS and CDR2 FNYEAQ. Here the CDR3 reads CASSLDRGWPQHF. CDR3 sequence (DNA): TGTGCCAGCAGCTTAGACAGGGGGTGGCCCCAGCATTTT.